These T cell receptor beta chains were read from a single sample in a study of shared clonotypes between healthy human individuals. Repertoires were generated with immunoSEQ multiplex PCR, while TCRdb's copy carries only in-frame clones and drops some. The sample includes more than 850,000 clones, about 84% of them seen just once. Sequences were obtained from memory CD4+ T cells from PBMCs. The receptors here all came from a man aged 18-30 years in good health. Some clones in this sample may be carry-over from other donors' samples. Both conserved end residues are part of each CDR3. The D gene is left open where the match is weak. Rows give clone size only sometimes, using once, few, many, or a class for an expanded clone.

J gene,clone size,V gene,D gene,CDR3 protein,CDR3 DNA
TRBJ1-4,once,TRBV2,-,CASSEAGGSSEKLFF,TGTGCCAGCAGTGAGGCGGGGGGATCTTCTGAAAAACTGTTTTTT
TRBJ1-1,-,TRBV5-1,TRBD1,CASSLEGQGYTEAFF,TGCGCCAGCAGCTTGGAGGGACAGGGTTACACTGAAGCTTTCTTT
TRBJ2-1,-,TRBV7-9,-,CASRTLGPGLSEQFF,TGTGCCAGCAGAACATTAGGGCCGGGATTGAGTGAGCAGTTCTTC
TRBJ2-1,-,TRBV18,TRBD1,CASSTGTANEQFF,TGTGCCAGCTCCACCGGGACAGCTAATGAGCAGTTCTTC
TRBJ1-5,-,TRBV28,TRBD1,CASTYYRGWNQPQHF,TGTGCCAGCACATATTACAGGGGTTGGAATCAGCCCCAGCATTTT
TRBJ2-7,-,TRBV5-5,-,CACGARGEQYF,TGTGCCTGTGGGGCGAGGGGAGAGCAGTACTTC
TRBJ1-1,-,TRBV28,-,CASSPYGGTADTEAFF,TGTGCCAGCAGTCCCTATGGTGGTACGGCAGACACTGAAGCTTTCTTT
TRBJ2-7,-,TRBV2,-,CASSVDRFYEQYF,TGTGCCAGCAGTGTCGACAGGTTCTACGAGCAGTACTTC
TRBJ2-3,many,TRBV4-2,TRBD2,CASSQGSSGGTDTQYF,TGTGCCAGCAGCCAAGGCTCGAGCGGGGGCACAGATACGCAGTATTTT
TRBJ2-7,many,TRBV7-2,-,CASSLELVGTLEQYF,TGTGCCAGCAGCTTGGAGTTGGTCGGAACCCTCGAGCAGTACTTC
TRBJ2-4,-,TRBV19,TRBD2,CASSIVLAGGNIQYF,TGTGCCAGTAGTATAGTACTAGCGGGAGGAAACATTCAGTACTTC
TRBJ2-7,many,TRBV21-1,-,CASSKVSGDSGMREQYF,TGTGCCAGCAGCAAAGTTTCGGGGGACAGTGGAATGAGGGAGCAGTACTTC
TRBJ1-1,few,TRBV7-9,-,CASSTRTEAFF,TGTGCCAGCTCGACGAGGACTGAAGCTTTCTTT
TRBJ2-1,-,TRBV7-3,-,CASSPLAYGSNGNEQFF,TGTGCCAGCAGCCCCCTAGCTTACGGGAGTAATGGCAATGAGCAGTTCTTC
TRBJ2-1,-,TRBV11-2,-,CASSQQGANNEQFF,TGTGCCAGCAGCCAACAAGGGGCTAACAATGAGCAGTTCTTC
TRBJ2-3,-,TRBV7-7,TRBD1,CASSKDRAPDTQYF,TGTGCCAGCAGCAAAGACAGGGCGCCAGATACGCAGTATTTT
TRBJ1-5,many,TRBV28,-,CASQGGNQPQHF,TGTGCCAGCCAGGGCGGCAATCAGCCCCAGCATTTT
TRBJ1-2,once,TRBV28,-,CASRDSRDFYGYTF,TGTGCCAGCAGGGACTCCAGGGACTTCTATGGCTACACCTTC
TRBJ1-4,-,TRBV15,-,CAALRRRALWKLFF,TGTGCCGCCCTAAGGCGCAGGGCTCTTTGGAAACTGTTTTTT
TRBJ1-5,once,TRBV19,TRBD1,CASSRGQSYSNQPQHF,TGTGCCAGTAGTAGGGGACAGAGCTATTCCAATCAGCCCCAGCATTTT
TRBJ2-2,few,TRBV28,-,CASSSSGRGTGELFF,TGTGCCAGCAGTTCCAGCGGCAGGGGAACCGGGGAGCTGTTTTTT
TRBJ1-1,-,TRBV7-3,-,CASSLRQTTEAFF,TGTGCCAGCAGCTTAAGGCAGACCACTGAAGCTTTCTTT
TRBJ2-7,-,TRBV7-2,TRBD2,CASSLVGRAGGHHLEYF,TGTGCCAGCAGCTTAGTTGGTAGGGCGGGAGGCCACCATCTTGAGTACTTC
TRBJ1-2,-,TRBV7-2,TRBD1,CASSPRTGPYGYTF,TGTGCCAGCAGCCCTCGGACAGGACCCTACGGCTACACCTTC
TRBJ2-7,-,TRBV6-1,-,CASCELARAGYEQYF,TGTGCCAGCTGTGAACTGGCGAGAGCCGGCTACGAGCAGTACTTC
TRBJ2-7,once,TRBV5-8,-,CASSLTRYEQYF,TGTGCCAGCAGCTTGACGCGCTACGAGCAGTACTTC
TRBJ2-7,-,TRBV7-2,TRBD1,CASSLEAGTAYEQYF,TGTGCCAGCAGCTTAGAGGCCGGGACAGCCTACGAGCAGTACTTC
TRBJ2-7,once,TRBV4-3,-,CASSQTDMATYEQYF,TGCGCCAGCAGCCAAACGGACATGGCTACCTACGAGCAGTACTTC
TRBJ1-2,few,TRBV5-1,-,CASSVDSTGYTF,TGCGCCAGCAGCGTGGACAGTACGGGCTACACCTTC
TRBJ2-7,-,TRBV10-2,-,CASSESVSTMLDF,TGCGCCAGCAGTGAGTCTGTCTCTACGATGCTTGACTTC
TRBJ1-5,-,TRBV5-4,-,CASSLDASPAQPQHF,TGTGCCAGCAGCCTGGACGCATCCCCCGCTCAGCCCCAGCATTTT
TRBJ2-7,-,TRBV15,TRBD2,CATSSVRGGYEQYF,TGTGCCACCAGCAGTGTTCGGGGGGGCTACGAGCAGTACTTC
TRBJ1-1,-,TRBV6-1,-,CASRERQTNTEAFF,TGTGCCAGCAGGGAGCGACAGACGAACACTGAAGCTTTCTTT
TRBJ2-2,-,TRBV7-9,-,CASSLNYDRDPGELFF,TGTGCCAGCAGCTTAAATTACGACAGAGACCCCGGGGAGCTGTTTTTT
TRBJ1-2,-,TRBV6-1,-,CASVRVWGYTF,TGTGCCAGCGTAAGGGTTTGGGGCTACACCTTC
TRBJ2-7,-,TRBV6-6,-,CASSYGGFRDYEQYF,TGTGCCAGCAGTTATGGGGGGTTTCGAGACTACGAGCAGTACTTC
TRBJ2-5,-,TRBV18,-,CASKMGVQETQYF,TGTGCCAGCAAAATGGGTGTCCAAGAGACCCAGTACTTC
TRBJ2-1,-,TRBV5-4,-,CASSPDQYNEQFF,TGTGCCAGCAGCCCGGACCAATACAATGAGCAGTTCTTC
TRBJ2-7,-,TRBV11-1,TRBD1,CASIAGTGSFYEQYF,TGTGCCAGCATCGCCGGGACAGGGTCTTTCTACGAGCAGTACTTC
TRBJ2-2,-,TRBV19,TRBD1,CASSKTGGTGELFF,TGTGCCAGTAGTAAGACAGGGGGCACCGGGGAGCTGTTTTTT
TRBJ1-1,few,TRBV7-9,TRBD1,CASSRTGTEAFF,TGTGCCAGCAGCCGGACAGGGACTGAAGCTTTCTTT
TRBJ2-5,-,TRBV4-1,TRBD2,CASSQVSSGRKETQYF,TGCGCCAGCAGCCAAGTGAGTAGCGGGAGGAAAGAGACCCAGTACTTC